The entry below describes one T cell receptor beta chain. What it recognizes is unknown. cDNA libraries for TCR beta contained unique molecular identifiers. TCRdb re-called the PCR reads through MiXCR, storing one row per CDR3 protein. Among about 820,000 distinct CDR3 sequences, about 57% were seen once, and the ten largest hold approximately 4.5%. The CDR3 has 14 residues. The V gene's germline CDR1 is SQVTM and CDR2 ANQGSEA. Trimming removed 3 bases from V and 4 bases from J, with 15 bases in between. These data belong to a study of post-analysis software for immune sequencing data. Study context: Disease trajectories encompassed relapsing-remitting, secondary progressive and progressive-relapsing multiple sclerosis.

Notes on the study in general: Several TRBV segments (TRBV5-6, TRBV5-1 and TRBV20-1 among them) occurred more frequently in patients than in controls. Controls' normalized Chao1 diversity significantly exceeded that of multiple sclerosis patients.

The V call is TRBV29-1, the J call TRBJ2-5, with D perhaps TRBD2 (5 bases). The sample was blood. This TCR was recovered from a girl aged 10 to 17 with multiple sclerosis. The CDR3 nucleotides read TGCAGCGTTGAGGCTAGCCCAGGCGGAGAGACCCAGTACTTC. This encodes CSVEASPGGETQYF.